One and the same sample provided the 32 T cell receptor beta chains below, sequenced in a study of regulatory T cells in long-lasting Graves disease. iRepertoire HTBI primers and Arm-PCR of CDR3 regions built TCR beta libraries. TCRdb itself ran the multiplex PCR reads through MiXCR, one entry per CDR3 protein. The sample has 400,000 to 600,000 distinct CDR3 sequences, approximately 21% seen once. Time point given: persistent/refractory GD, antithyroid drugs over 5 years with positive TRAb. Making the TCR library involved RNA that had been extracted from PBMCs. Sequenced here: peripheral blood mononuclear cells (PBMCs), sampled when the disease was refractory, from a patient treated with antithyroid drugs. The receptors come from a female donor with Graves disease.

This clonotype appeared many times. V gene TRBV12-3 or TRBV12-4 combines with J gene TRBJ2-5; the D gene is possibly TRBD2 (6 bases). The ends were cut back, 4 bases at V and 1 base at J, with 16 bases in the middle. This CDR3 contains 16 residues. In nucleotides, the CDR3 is TGTGCCAGCAGTTGGAGGGGACCCGGGGCCCAAGAGACCCAGTACTTC. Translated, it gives CASSWRGPGAQETQYF.

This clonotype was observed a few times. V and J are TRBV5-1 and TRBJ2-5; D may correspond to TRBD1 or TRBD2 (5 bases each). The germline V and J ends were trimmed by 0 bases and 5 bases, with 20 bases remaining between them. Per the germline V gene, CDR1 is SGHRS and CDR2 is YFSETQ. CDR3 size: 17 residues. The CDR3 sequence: CASSLGWSREGGETQYF. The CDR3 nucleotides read TGCGCCAGCAGCTTGGGTTGGAGCAGGGAAGGAGGCGAGACCCAGTACTTC.

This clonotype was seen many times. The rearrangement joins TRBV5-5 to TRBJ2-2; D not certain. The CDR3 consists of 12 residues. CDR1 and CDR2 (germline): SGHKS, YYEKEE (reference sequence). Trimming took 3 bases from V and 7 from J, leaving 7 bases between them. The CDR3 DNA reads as TGTGCCAGCAGCTGGATGGGCGGGGAGCTGTTTTTT. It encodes CASSWMGGELFF.

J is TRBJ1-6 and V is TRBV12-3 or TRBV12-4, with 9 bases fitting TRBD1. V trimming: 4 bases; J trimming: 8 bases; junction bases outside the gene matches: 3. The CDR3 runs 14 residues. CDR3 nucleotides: TGTGCCAGCAGTTCCGGACAGGGGCATTCACCCCTCCACTTT. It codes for CASSSGQGHSPLHF.

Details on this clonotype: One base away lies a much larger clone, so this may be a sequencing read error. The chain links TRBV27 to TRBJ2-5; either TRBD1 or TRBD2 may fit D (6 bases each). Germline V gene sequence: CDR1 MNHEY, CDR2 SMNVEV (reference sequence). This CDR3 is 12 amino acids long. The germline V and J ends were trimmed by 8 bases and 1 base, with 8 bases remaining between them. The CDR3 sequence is CASGGGQETQYF. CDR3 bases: TGTGCCAGCGGAGGGGGCCAAGAGACCCAGTACTTC.

CDR3 bases: TGCAGCGTTATTACGTCGGACAGGCGGTACCAAGAGACCCAGTACTTC. Translation: CSVITSDRRYQETQYF. V and J are TRBV29-1 and TRBJ2-5, with 7 positions matching TRBD1. This CDR3 has 16 amino acids. The germline V gene encodes CDR1 SQVTM and CDR2 ANQGSEA. With V trimmed by 5 bases and J by 0 bases, 12 bases remained unmatched.

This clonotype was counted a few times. The CDR3 coding sequence is TGCGCCAGCAGCTTATCCACGTCGGAGACCCAGTACTTC. Its translation: CASSLSTSETQYF. J is TRBJ2-5 and V is TRBV5-1; D unresolved. This CDR3 spans 13 amino acids. V lost 2 bases and J 5 bases, leaving 10 bases between the germline ends. In germline, CDR1 is SGHRS, CDR2 YFSETQ.

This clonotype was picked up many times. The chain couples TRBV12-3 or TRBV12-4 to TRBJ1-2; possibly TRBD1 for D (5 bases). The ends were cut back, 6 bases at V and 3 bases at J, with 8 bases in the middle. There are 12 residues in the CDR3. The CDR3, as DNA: TGTGCCAGCAGCGGGACTTACTATGGCTACACCTTC. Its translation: CASSGTYYGYTF.

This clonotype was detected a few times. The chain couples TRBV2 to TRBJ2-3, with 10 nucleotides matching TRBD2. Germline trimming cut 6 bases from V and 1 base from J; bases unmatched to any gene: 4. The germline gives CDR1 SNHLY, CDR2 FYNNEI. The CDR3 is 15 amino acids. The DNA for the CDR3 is TGTGCCAGCAGAGTAGCGGGGGGTCGCACAGATACGCAGTATTTT. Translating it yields CASRVAGGRTDTQYF.

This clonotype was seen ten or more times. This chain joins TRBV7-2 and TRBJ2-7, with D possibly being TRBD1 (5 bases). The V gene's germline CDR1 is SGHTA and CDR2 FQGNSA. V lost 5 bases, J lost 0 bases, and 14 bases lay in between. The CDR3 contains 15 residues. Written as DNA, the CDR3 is TGTGCCAGCAGCCCAAGGGCAGGGAACTCCTACGAGCAGTACTTC. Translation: CASSPRAGNSYEQYF.

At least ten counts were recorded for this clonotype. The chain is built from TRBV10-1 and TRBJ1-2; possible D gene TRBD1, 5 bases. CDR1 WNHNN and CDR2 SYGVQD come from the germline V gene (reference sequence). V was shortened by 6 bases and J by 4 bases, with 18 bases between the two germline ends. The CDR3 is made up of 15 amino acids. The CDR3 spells CASRPGTPPGYGYTF. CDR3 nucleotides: TGCGCCAGCAGGCCCGGGACTCCCCCCGGCTATGGCTACACCTTC.

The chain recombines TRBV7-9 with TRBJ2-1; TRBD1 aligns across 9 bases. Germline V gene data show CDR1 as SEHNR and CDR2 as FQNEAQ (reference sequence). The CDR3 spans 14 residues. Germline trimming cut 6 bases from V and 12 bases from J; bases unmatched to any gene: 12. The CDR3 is CASRTGTGSGRQFF. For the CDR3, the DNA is TGTGCCAGCAGGACCGGGACAGGGAGTGGCCGGCAGTTCTTC.

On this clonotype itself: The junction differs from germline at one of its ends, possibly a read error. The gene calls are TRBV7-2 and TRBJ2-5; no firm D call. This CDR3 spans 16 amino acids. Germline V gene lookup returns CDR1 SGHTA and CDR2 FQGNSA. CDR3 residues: CASSLSLASPQETQHF. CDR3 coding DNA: TGTGCCAGCAGCTTAAGTCTCGCGTCGCCGCAAGAGACCCAGCACTTC.

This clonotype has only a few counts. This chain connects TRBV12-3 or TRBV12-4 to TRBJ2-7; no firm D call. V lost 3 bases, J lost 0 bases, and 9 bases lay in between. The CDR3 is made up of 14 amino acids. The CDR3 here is CASSFTESSYEQYF. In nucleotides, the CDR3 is TGTGCCAGCAGTTTTACGGAGTCCTCCTACGAGCAGTACTTC.

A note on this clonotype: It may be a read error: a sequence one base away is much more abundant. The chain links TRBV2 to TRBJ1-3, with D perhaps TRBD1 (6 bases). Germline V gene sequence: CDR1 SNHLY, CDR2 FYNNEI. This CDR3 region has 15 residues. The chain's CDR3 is CASRADRSSGDTIYF. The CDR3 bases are TGTGCCAGCAGAGCTGACAGGAGCTCTGGAGACACCATATATTTT.

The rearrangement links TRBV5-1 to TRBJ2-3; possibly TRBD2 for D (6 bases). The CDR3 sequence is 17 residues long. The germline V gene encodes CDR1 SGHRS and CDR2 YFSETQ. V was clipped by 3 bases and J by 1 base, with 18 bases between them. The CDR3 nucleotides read TGCGCCAGCAGCTCGTCCACGGGGGACTCACGCACAGATACGCAGTATTTT. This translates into CASSSSTGDSRTDTQYF.

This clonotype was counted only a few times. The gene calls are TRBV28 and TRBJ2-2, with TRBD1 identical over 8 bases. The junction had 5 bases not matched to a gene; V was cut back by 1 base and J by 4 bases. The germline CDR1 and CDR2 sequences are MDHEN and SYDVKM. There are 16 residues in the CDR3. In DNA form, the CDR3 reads TGTGCCAGCAGTTTATATCCCAGGGGGCGCACCGGGGAGCTGTTTTTT. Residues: CASSLYPRGRTGELFF.

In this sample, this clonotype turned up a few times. The CDR3 here is CASIQRGGQKSGELFF. The CDR3 DNA reads TGTGCCAGCATACAGCGGGGGGGCCAAAAGTCCGGGGAGCTGTTTTTT. This chain uses TRBV12-3 or TRBV12-4 with TRBJ2-2; TRBD2 aligns across 10 bases. CDR3 length equals 16 residues. V shed 7 bases and J 6 bases; nucleotides not matched to a gene: 11.

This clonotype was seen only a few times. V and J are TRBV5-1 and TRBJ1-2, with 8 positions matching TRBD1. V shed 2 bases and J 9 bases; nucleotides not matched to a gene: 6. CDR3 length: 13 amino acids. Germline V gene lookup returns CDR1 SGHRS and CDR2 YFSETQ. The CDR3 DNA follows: TGCGCCAGCAGCTTAAGGCAGGGGGCGAGCTACACCTTC. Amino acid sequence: CASSLRQGASYTF.

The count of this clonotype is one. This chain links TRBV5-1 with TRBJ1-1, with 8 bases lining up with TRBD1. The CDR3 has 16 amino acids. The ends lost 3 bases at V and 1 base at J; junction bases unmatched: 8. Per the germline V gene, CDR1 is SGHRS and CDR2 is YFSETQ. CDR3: CASSSGQGGPNTEAFF. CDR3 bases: TGCGCCAGCAGCTCAGGACAGGGAGGGCCGAACACTGAAGCTTTCTTT.

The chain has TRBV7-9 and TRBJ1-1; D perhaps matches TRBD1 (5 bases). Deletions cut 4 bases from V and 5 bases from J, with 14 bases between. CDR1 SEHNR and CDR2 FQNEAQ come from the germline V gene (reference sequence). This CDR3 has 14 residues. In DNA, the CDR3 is TGTGCCAGCAGCTCTAATCCCGGGGGGACTGAAGCTTTCTTT. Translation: CASSSNPGGTEAFF.

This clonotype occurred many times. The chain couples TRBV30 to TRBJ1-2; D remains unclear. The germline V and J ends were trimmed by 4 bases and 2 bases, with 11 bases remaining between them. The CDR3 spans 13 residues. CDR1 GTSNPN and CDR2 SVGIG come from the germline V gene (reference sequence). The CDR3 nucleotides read TGTGCCTGGACGGAGCCGCCAAACTATGGCTACACCTTC. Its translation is CAWTEPPNYGYTF. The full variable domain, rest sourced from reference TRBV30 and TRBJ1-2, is SQTIHQWPATLVQPVGSPLSLECTVEGTSNPNLYWYRQAAGRGLQLLFYSVGIGQISSEVPQNLSASRPQDRQFILSSKKLLLSDSGFYLCAWTEPPNYGYTFGSGTRLTVV.

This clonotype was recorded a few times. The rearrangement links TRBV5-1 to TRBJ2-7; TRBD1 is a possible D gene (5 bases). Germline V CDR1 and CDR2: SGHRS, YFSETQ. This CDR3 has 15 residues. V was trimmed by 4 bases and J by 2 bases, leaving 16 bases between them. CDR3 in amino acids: CASSPILDSTYEQYF. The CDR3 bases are TGCGCCAGCAGCCCTATCCTTGACAGTACCTACGAGCAGTACTTC.

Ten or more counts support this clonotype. CDR3 nucleotide sequence: TGTGCCAGCAATGGGGGGCATGGGCCTTATAGCAATCAGCCCCAGCATTTT. It yields the protein CASNGGHGPYSNQPQHF. The chain couples TRBV2 to TRBJ1-5; possible D gene TRBD1, 6 bases. CDR1 is SNHLY, CDR2 FYNNEI, per germline. CDR3 length equals 17 residues. V lost 7 bases, J lost 0 bases, and 19 bases lay in between.

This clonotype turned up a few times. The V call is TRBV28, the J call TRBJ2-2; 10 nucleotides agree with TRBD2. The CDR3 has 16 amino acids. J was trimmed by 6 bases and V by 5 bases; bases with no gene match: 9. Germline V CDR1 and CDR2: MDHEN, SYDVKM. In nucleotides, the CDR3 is TGTGCCAGCAGTCGCGGGGCTAGCGGGAGAGCCGGGGAGCTGTTTTTT. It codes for CASSRGASGRAGELFF.

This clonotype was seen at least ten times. The CDR3 is CASSFYRTSYEQYF. DNA for the CDR3: TGTGCCAGCAGCTTCTACAGGACCTCCTACGAGCAGTACTTC. The chain combines TRBV11-2 with TRBJ2-7; weak D call: TRBD1 (5 bases). This CDR3 contains 14 residues. V lost 3 bases, J lost 0 bases, and 9 bases lay in between. Germline CDR1 is SGHAT and CDR2 is FQNNGV.

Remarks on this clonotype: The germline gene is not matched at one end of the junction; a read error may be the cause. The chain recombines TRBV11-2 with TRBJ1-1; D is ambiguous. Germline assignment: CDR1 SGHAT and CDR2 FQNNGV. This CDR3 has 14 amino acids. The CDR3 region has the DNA TGTGCCGGCAGCTTAACCAGAGACAACACTGAAGCTTTCTTT. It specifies CAGSLTRDNTEAFF.

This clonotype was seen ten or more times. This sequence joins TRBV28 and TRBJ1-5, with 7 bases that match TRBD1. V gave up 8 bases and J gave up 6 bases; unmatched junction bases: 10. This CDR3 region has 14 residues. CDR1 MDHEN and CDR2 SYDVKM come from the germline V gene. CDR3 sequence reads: CASRGRGGGQPQHF. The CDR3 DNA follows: TGTGCCAGCCGGGGTAGAGGGGGCGGTCAGCCCCAGCATTTT.

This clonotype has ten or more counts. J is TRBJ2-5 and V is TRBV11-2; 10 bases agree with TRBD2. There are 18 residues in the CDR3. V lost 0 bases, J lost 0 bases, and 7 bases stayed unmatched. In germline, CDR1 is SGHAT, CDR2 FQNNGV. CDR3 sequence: CASSLDIWTSGYQETQYF. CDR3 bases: TGTGCCAGCAGCTTAGATATTTGGACTAGCGGTTACCAAGAGACCCAGTACTTC.

The CDR3 sequence: CATSDSPQGANEQYF. The CDR3 nucleotides read TGTGCCACCAGTGATTCTCCACAGGGGGCCAACGAGCAGTACTTC. The J gene is TRBJ2-7, the V gene TRBV24-1, with 9 bases matching TRBD1. The CDR3 runs to 15 residues. Trimming cost V 2 bases and J 5 bases; bases outside gene matches: 6. CDR1 and CDR2 from the germline V gene are KGHDR and SFDVKD.

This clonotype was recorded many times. CDR3: CASRGTGSSYEQYF. The CDR3 DNA reads as TGTGCCAGCAGGGGGACGGGTAGCTCCTACGAGCAGTACTTC. The rearrangement joins TRBV12-3 or TRBV12-4 to TRBJ2-7; D is tentatively TRBD1 or TRBD2 (5 bases each). This CDR3 contains 14 residues. The V end was cut by 6 bases, the J end by 0 bases, with 12 bases between.

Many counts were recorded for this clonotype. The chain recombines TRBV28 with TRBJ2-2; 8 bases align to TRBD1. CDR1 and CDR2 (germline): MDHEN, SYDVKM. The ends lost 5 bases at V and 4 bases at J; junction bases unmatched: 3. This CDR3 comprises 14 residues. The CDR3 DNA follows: TGTGCCAGCAGTCCCAGGGGGCTCACCGGGGAGCTGTTTTTT. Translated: CASSPRGLTGELFF.